The clone carrying this T cell receptor beta chain was counted only a few times. Its antigen is not identified. PCR was performed using 60 Vbeta and 13 Jbeta primers. Profiled with immunoSEQ multiplex PCR; TCRdb holds only in-frame clones, not every one. The sample holds more than 40,000 clones; around 53% are singletons and the top ten take roughly 5.5%. The data originate from a study of cytomegalovirus exposure and HLA in healthy donors. Background on the study: Unique TCRs numbering some 80 million, obtained from HLA-typed donors, made up an early data release. Study conclusions and caveats: A later analysis associated 16,951 TCR beta sequences with HLA alleles at a 0.05 false discovery rate.

Trimming stripped 0 bases from V and 0 bases from J, with 12 bases between. The germline CDR1 and CDR2 sequences are MGHRA and YSYEKL. The CDR3 length is 16 residues. While unrecorded immune exposures were likely, the donors were nominally healthy when sampled. This TCR was recovered from a man in his sixties in good health and CMV-seronegative. The specimen was PBMCs. The chain couples TRBV4-1 to TRBJ2-7, with a tentative D call TRBD2 (5 bases). CDR3 amino acids: CASSQDRTGISYEQYF. Written as DNA, the CDR3 is TGCGCCAGCAGCCAAGACCGTACGGGGATCTCCTACGAGCAGTACTTC.